This T cell receptor (beta chain) originates from a study of cytomegalovirus exposure and HLA in healthy donors. Study-level information: For the roughly 400 genotyped donors, 80% to 90% fell within the Caucasian-associated ancestry cluster.

The sample holds one count of this clone. What it recognizes is unknown. The CDR3 is 12 residues long. Germline V lookup: CDR1 SNHLY, CDR2 FYNNEI. V lost 6 bases to trimming and J lost 2 bases, with 7 bases between them. Overall study findings and caveats: Later on, an analysis found that several of the most significant clusters appeared to be linked to common viral pathogens, which included parvovirus B19. For presence/absence analyses, sequencing depth was assumed to be roughly uniform across donors. V- and J-gene trimming of TCR beta was linked (in a later analysis) to a missense DCLRE1C variant.

The study ran its PCR with 60 Vbeta and 13 Jbeta primers. Using immunoSEQ multiplex PCR, the repertoire was profiled, and TCRdb retains in-frame clones only, with some absent. The sample gives some 95,000 clones, less than 80% of which show up once; roughly 4.3% is in the top ten. The chain is built from TRBV2 and TRBJ2-5; D perhaps matches TRBD1 (6 bases). Sample: PBMCs. This clonotype originated in a woman between 35 and 50 years old in good health and CMV-seropositive. The CDR3 nucleotides read TGTGCCAGCAGAGGACAGCAAGAGACCCAGTACTTC. This codes for CASRGQQETQYF.